This T cell receptor beta chain was sequenced during a study of cytomegalovirus exposure and HLA in healthy donors. Background on the study: There were just under 400 genotyped donors. Of these, roughly 84% fell in the genetic ancestry cluster associated with self-reported Caucasian donors. Study-wide findings and caveats: Indistinguishable V segments such as TRBV6-2 and TRBV6-3 were excluded.

The CDR3 is 15 residues long. V was pared by 4 bases and J by 5 bases, with 17 bases between. Germline V gene lookup returns CDR1 SGHDN and CDR2 FVKESK. The PCR used 60 Vbeta and 13 Jbeta primers. The data were produced by immunoSEQ multiplex PCR, yet TCRdb's version contains in-frame clones alone and is incomplete. This sample has fewer than 200,000 clones, with roughly 70% found just once. Note on this clone: The antigen is not known.

This chain uses TRBV14 with TRBJ2-5; weak D call: TRBD2 (5 bases). The specimen was PBMCs. The TCR originated in a woman aged 45-59 years in good health and CMV-seropositive. This chain's CDR3 is CASSPVLGGLETQYF. CDR3 DNA sequence: TGTGCCAGCAGCCCCGTGTTGGGCGGGTTGGAGACCCAGTACTTC.